This T cell receptor beta chain was profiled in a study of cytomegalovirus exposure and HLA in healthy donors. General study results and limits: Researchers reportedly found TCR beta sequences accurately predicted most subjects' HLA-A and HLA-B alleles. Investigators reported 150 to 200 TCR beta chains as tied to cytomegalovirus. The records held CMV serostatus as the only immune exposure information.

13 Jbeta primers and 60 Vbeta primers were used for the PCR. The protocol was immunoSEQ multiplex PCR, while the TCRdb copy is restricted to in-frame clones and leaves out a portion. The top ten hold approximately 10% of the sample, which has over 95,000 clones, more than 65% seen once. With regard to this clone: The antigen is undetermined.

Germline CDR1 and CDR2: SQVTM and ANQGSEA. V gave up 5 bases and J gave up 7 bases, with 20 bases separating them. This CDR3 is 14 amino acids long. Source material: PBMCs. The chain recombines TRBV29-1 with TRBJ2-5; D gene ambiguous. The receptor comes from a man in his forties or fifties in good health and CMV-seropositive. CDR3 DNA: TGCAGCGTTTCCGGAAGTACTCTAGAAGGGACCCAGTACTTC. Encoded protein: CSVSGSTLEGTQYF.